Detailed here is one T cell receptor beta chain. Its antigen is unidentified. These data are taken from a study of shared clonotypes between healthy human individuals. Findings and caveats of the study: Among non-shared clonotypes, generation probabilities were lower than among those shared by all four donors.

This CDR3 is built from 12 residues. Germline CDR1 SGHNT, CDR2 YENEEA. The germline V and J ends were trimmed by 4 bases and 4 bases, with 7 bases remaining between them. Here immunoSEQ multiplex PCR was the method, and the copy in TCRdb shows in-frame clones only, minus some. The table has more than 1.2 million clones, approximately 98.5% seen once. The sample was naive CD4+ T cells sorted from blood. Regarding subset: CD45RA+ positively selected. The chain is built from TRBV11-3 and TRBJ1-2, with D tentatively TRBD1 (6 bases). This receptor was identified in a man aged 25 to 40 in good health. The CDR3 loop reads CASSSQGYGYTF. The CDR3 DNA follows: TGTGCCAGCAGCTCACAGGGCTATGGCTACACCTTC.